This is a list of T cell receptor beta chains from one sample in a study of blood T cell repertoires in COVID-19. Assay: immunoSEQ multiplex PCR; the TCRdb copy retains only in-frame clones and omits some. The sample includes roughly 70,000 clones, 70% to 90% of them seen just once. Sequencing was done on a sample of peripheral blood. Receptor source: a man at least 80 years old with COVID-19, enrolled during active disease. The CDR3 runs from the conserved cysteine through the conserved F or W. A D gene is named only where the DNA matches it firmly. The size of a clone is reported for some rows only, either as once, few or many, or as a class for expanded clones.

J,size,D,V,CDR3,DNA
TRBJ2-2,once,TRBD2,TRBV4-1,CASSQREGTGELFF,TGCGCCAGCAGCCAACGGGAGGGAACCGGGGAGCTGTTTTTT
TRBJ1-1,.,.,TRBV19,CASTPSGTAENTEAFF,TGTGCCAGTACTCCCAGCGGTACAGCCGAGAACACTGAAGCTTTCTTT
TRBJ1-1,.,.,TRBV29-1,CSVVGQLNTEAFF,TGCAGCGTTGTTGGACAGTTGAACACTGAAGCTTTCTTT
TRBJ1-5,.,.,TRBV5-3,CATPQGNQPQHF,TGTGCCACTCCGCAGGGGAATCAGCCCCAGCATTTT
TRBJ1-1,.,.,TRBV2,CASSQGRGNTEAFF,TGTGCCAGCAGCCAGGGCAGGGGTAACACTGAAGCTTTCTTT
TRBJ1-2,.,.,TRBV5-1,CASSLASSYSGSAGYGYTF,TGCGCCAGCAGCTTGGCGTCCTCCTACAGCGGGTCGGCGGGCTATGGCTACACCTTC
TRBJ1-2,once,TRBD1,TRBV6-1,CASSERAGGRGYTF,TGTGCCAGCAGTGAAAGGGCAGGGGGCCGTGGCTACACCTTC
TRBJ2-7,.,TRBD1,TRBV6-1,CASSEWDRGRIGSYEQYF,TGTGCCAGCAGTGAATGGGACAGGGGGCGAATAGGCTCCTACGAGCAGTACTTC
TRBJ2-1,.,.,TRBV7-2,CASRPGGQGAYNEQFF,TGTGCCAGCAGGCCAGGGGGGCAGGGAGCCTACAATGAGCAGTTCTTC
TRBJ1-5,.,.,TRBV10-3,CAISEGEQPQHF,TGTGCCATCAGTGAAGGGGAACAGCCCCAGCATTTT
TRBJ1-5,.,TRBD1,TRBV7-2,CASSSGTGASNQPQHF,TGTGCCAGCAGCTCCGGGACAGGGGCTAGCAATCAGCCCCAGCATTTT
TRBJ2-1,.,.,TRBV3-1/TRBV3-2,CASSQDRVSLDSEQFF,TGTGCCAGCAGCCAAGATCGGGTTAGTTTAGATAGTGAGCAGTTCTTC
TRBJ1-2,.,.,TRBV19,CASSPFGQDQGRYTF,TGTGCCAGTAGTCCATTTGGACAAGACCAAGGCCGCTACACCTTC
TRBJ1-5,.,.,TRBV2,CASSESPTQALNQPQHF,TGTGCCAGCAGTGAAAGCCCAACCCAGGCGCTCAATCAGCCCCAGCATTTT
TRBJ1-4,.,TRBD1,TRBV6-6,CASSLGTGGEKLFF,TGTGCCAGCAGCTTGGGGACAGGGGGAGAAAAACTGTTTTTT
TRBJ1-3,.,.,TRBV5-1,CAPPTGEKGNTIYF,TGCGCCCCTCCAACGGGTGAGAAGGGAAACACCATATATTTT
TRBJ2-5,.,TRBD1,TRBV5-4,CASSWDRVSATQYF,TGTGCCAGCAGCTGGGACAGGGTTAGTGCGACCCAGTACTTC
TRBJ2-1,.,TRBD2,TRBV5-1,CASRNPSGGAANEQFF,TGCGCCAGCAGAAATCCTAGCGGGGGGGCCGCCAATGAGCAGTTCTTC
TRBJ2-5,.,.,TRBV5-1,CASSLDPGKTQYF,TGCGCCAGCAGCTTGGATCCGGGGAAGACCCAGTACTTC
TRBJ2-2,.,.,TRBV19,CASSIGRVGELFF,TGTGCCAGTAGTATCGGCCGGGTCGGGGAGCTGTTTTTT
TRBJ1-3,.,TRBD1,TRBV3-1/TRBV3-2,CASSPGTGASGNTIYF,TGTGCCAGCAGCCCCGGGACAGGGGCCTCTGGAAACACCATATATTTT
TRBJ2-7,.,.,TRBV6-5,CASSYWRDGASSEQYF,TGTGCCAGCAGTTACTGGAGGGACGGAGCCTCCTCCGAGCAGTACTTC
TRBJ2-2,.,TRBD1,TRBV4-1,CASSQERTGEAVNTGELFF,TGCGCCAGCAGCCAAGAGAGGACAGGAGAGGCGGTGAACACCGGGGAGCTGTTTTTT
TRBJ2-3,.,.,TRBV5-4,CASSPGPSMATDTQYF,TGTGCCAGCAGCCCTGGGCCCTCGATGGCCACAGATACGCAGTATTTT
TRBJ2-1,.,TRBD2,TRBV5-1,CASSWTSGGYNEQFF,TGCGCCAGCAGCTGGACTAGCGGGGGTTACAATGAGCAGTTCTTC
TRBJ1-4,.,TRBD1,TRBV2,CASQRQGLNEKLFF,TGTGCCAGCCAAAGACAGGGACTTAATGAAAAACTGTTTTTT
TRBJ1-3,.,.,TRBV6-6,CASEASGNTIYF,TGTGCCAGCGAAGCCTCTGGAAACACCATATATTTT
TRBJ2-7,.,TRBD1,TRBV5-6,CASSSGIHRGSSYEQYF,TGTGCCAGCAGCTCCGGGATTCACAGGGGAAGCTCCTACGAGCAGTACTTC
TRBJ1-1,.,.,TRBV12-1,CASSSKGEAGGTEAFF,TGTGCCAGCAGCTCGAAGGGTGAGGCAGGAGGCACTGAAGCTTTCTTT
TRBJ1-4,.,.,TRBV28,CASSAQGSRSWELFF,TGTGCCAGCAGTGCCCAGGGTTCTCGTAGTTGGGAACTGTTTTTT
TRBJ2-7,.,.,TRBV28,CATPPLTAYEQYF,TGTGCCACCCCACCACTCACAGCCTACGAGCAGTACTTC
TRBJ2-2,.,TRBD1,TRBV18,CASSLGQKNTGELFF,TGTGCCAGCTCATTGGGACAGAAGAACACCGGGGAGCTGTTTTTT
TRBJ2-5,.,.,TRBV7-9,CASSPRPPSPETQYF,TGTGCCAGCAGTCCTAGGCCCCCATCCCCGGAGACCCAGTACTTC
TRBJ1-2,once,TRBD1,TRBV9,CASSVDTGGSSYTF,TGTGCCAGCAGCGTAGACACAGGGGGCTCGAGCTACACCTTC
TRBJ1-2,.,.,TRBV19,CASSIVAGSNYGYTF,TGTGCCAGTAGTATAGTTGCGGGCTCTAACTATGGCTACACCTTC
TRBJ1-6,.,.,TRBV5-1,CASSLGTSSSPLHF,TGCGCCAGCAGCCTCGGGACATCATCTTCACCCCTCCACTTT
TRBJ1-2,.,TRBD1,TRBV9,CASSALGDSYGYTF,TGTGCCAGCAGCGCCTTAGGGGACAGCTATGGCTACACCTTC
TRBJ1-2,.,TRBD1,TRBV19,CASRLTGGFDYGYTF,TGTGCCAGTAGATTGACAGGGGGCTTCGACTATGGCTACACCTTC
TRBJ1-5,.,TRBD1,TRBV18,CASSPGQEHQPQHF,TGTGCCAGCTCACCGGGACAGGAACATCAGCCCCAGCATTTT
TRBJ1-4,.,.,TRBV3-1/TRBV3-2,CASSQAYGLSEKLFF,TGTGCCAGCAGCCAAGCGTACGGTCTGAGTGAAAAACTGTTTTTT
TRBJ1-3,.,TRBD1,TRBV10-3,CAISDDRGGNTIYF,TGTGCCATCAGTGACGACAGGGGCGGAAACACCATATATTTT
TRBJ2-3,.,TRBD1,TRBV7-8,CASSLDRGSTDTQYF,TGTGCCAGCAGCTTAGACAGGGGTAGCACAGATACGCAGTATTTT
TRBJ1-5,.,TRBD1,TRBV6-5,CASSSGTGNQPQHF,TGTGCCAGCAGTTCCGGGACAGGGAACCAGCCCCAGCATTTT
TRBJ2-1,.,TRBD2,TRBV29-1,CSVRGGSYNEQFF,TGCAGCGTTCGGGGGGGGTCCTACAATGAGCAGTTCTTC
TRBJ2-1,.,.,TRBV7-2,CASSSISRGDYNEQFF,TGTGCCAGCAGCTCTATCTCGCGGGGAGACTACAATGAGCAGTTCTTC
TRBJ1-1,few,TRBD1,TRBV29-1,CSVDQTGGTEAFF,TGCAGCGTTGACCAGACAGGGGGCACTGAAGCTTTCTTT
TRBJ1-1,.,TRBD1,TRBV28,CASSLRTGPEAFF,TGTGCCAGCAGTTTAAGGACAGGGCCTGAAGCTTTCTTT
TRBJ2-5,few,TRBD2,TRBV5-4,CASSLTSGGAETQYF,TGTGCCAGCAGCCTGACTAGCGGGGGGGCGGAGACCCAGTACTTC
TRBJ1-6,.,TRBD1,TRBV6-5,CASSYTPDRGGSPLHF,TGTGCCAGCAGTTACACACCTGACAGGGGTGGGTCACCCCTCCACTTT
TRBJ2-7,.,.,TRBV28,CASSPLGAFDYEQYF,TGTGCCAGCAGTCCCTTGGGGGCATTCGATTACGAGCAGTACTTC
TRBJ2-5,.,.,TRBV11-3,CASSLGIVGSETQYF,TGTGCCAGCAGCTTAGGAATTGTGGGGAGCGAGACCCAGTACTTC
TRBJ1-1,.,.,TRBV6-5,CASSYSDRRNTEAFF,TGTGCCAGCAGTTACAGCGACAGGCGGAACACTGAAGCTTTCTTT